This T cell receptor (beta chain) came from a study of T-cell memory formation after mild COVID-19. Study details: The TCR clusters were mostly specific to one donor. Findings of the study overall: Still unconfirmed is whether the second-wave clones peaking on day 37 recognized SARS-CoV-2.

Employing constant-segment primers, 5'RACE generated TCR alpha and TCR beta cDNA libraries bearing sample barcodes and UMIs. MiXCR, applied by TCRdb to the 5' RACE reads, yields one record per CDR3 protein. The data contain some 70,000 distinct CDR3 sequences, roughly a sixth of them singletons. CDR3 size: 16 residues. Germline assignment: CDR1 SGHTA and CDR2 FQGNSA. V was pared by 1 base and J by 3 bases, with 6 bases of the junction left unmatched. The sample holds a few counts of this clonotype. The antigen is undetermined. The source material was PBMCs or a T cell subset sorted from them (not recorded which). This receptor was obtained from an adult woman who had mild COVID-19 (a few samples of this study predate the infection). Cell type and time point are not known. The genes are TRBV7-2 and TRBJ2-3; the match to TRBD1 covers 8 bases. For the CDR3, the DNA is TGTGCCAGCAGCTTAGGGCAGGGGGCGCAAACAGATACGCAGTATTTT. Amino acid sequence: CASSLGQGAQTDTQYF.